Reported below is one TCR beta chain. Its antigen remains unknown. Libraries were prepared by immunoSEQ multiplex PCR; TCRdb keeps only in-frame clonotypes and omits some of them. The data show approximately 15,000 clones, 85% seen once. V gave up 1 base and J gave up 2 bases, with 14 bases separating them. Germline CDR1 and CDR2: LGHNA and YNFKEQ. This CDR3 has 17 amino acids. This sample stems from a study of T cells in localized non-small cell lung cancer. Study conclusions and caveats: Paired adjacent lung recovered a median roughly 56 of the top 100 tumor clones. Because researchers sequenced only one region of the tumor, heterogeneity is still possible. Peak T cell clonality was found in uninvolved adjacent lung, exceeding tumor.

The sequence was collected from a woman aged 35-75 years with stage I lung adenocarcinoma. The sample was peripheral blood, taken before any cancer treatment. The rearrangement uses TRBV4-2 and TRBJ1-4, with a tentative D call TRBD1 (6 bases). CDR3 DNA sequence: TGTGCCAGCAGCCAAGGGGGGCGCTTTCACACTAATGAAAAACTGTTTTTT. Its translation: CASSQGGRFHTNEKLFF.